The source of this T cell receptor (beta chain) is a study of shared clonotypes between healthy human individuals. A few counts support this clone. The data were produced by immunoSEQ multiplex PCR, yet TCRdb's version contains in-frame clones alone and is incomplete. The data contain roughly 2,500,000 clones, 93% of them seen just once; the ten biggest clones take up approximately 0.35%. Germline CDR1 reads SQVTM; CDR2 reads ANQGSEA. This CDR3 is built from 13 residues. V lost 7 bases, J lost 0 bases, and 12 bases lay in between. This sequence originates from a man aged 18 to 30 in good health. Some clones in this sample may be carry-over from other donors' samples. The rearrangement links TRBV29-1 to TRBJ1-1, with a possible D match to TRBD1 (6 bases). The material sequenced was naive CD4+ T cells from PBMCs. Subset noted: CD45RA+ positively selected. CDR3 region: CSGSTGMNTEAFF. In DNA form, the CDR3 reads TGCAGCGGCTCAACAGGGATGAACACTGAAGCTTTCTTT.